This entry lists 9 T cell receptor beta chains sequenced from one sample in a study of CDR3 diversity in severe acne. TCRdb passed the PCR reads through MiXCR, listing each CDR3 protein once. The data contain 97,000 or so distinct CDR3 sequences, 51% of them seen just once; the ten biggest clones take up over 10%. The sequenced sample was blood. The receptors shown here come from a male donor with acne.

This clonotype has more than one count but fewer than ten. V is TRBV7-6 and J is TRBJ2-7; possibly TRBD1 for D (5 bases). This CDR3 is built from 14 residues. V lost 0 bases and J lost 2, with 8 bases in between. The germline CDR1 and CDR2 sequences are SGHVS and FNYEAQ. The CDR3, as DNA: TGTGCCAGCAGCTTAGCGGCAGGGACCTACGAGCAGTACTTC. Protein: CASSLAAGTYEQYF. Using reference TRBV7-6 and TRBJ2-7 for the parts outside the CDR3, the full variable domain is GAGVSQSPRYKVTKRGQDVALRCDPISGHVSLYWYRQALGQGPEFLTYFNYEAQQDKSGLPNDRFSAERPEGSISTLTIQRTEQRDSAMYRCASSLAAGTYEQYFGPGTRLTVT.

The chain couples TRBV10-1 to TRBJ2-5; TRBD2 agrees at 14 bases. V lost 6 bases, J lost 5 bases, and 11 bases stayed unmatched. Germline-derived CDR1 and CDR2 are WNHNN and SYGVQD (reference sequence). This CDR3 has 17 amino acids. The CDR3 here is CASSAKGLAGVGETQYF. In nucleotides, the CDR3 is TGCGCCAGCAGCGCGAAGGGACTAGCGGGAGTGGGTGAGACCCAGTACTTC.

The chain joins TRBV10-3 to TRBJ1-2; D remains ambiguous. CDR3 length: 15 residues. Trimming removed 3 bases from V and 0 bases from J, with 11 bases in between. The germline gives CDR1 ENHRY, CDR2 SYGVKD. CDR3 in DNA: TGTGCCATCAGTGATCACGGAAGAGCTAACTATGGCTACACCTTC. Translation gives CAISDHGRANYGYTF.

The genes are TRBV12-3 or TRBV12-4 and TRBJ2-1, with D uncertain. V shed 1 base and J shed 6 bases, with 7 bases lying between them. CDR3 length equals 13 residues. CDR3 nucleotide sequence: TGTGCCAGCAGTTTAGTTTCGATCAATGAGCAGTTCTTC. Protein product: CASSLVSINEQFF.

J is TRBJ1-5 and V is TRBV7-3, with D perhaps matching TRBD1 (5 bases). V gave up 1 base and J gave up 0 bases, with 13 bases separating them. The germline V gene encodes CDR1 SGHTA and CDR2 FQGTGA. This CDR3 comprises 17 residues. The CDR3: CASSLNPTAYSNQPQHF. Here the CDR3 DNA reads TGTGCCAGCAGCTTAAACCCGACAGCTTATAGCAATCAGCCCCAGCATTTT.

In its sample, this clonotype was seen many times. The chain links TRBV19 to TRBJ1-6; TRBD1 might be the D (6 bases). CDR3 length: 14 amino acids. Germline V CDR1 and CDR2: LNHDA, SQIVND (reference sequence). V lost 5 bases and J lost 9, with 14 bases in between. This CDR3 reads CASSQDRLASPLHF. Here the CDR3 DNA reads TGTGCCAGTAGTCAGGACAGATTGGCTTCACCCCTCCACTTT.

This chain links TRBV9 with TRBJ1-1; TRBD1 matches at 7 bases. This CDR3 comprises 15 residues. The germline V gene has CDR1 SGDLS and CDR2 YYNGEE. V was pared by 2 bases and J by 4 bases, with 8 bases of the junction left unmatched. CDR3 sequence reads: CASSVTGALGTEAFF. CDR3 sequence (DNA): TGTGCCAGCAGCGTCACAGGGGCATTAGGCACTGAAGCTTTCTTT.

By its share, this clonotype is medium-sized. The chain recombines TRBV19 with TRBJ2-7; D unclear. The V and J ends lost 4 bases and 6 bases respectively, with 7 bases between them. Germline V gene lookup returns CDR1 LNHDA and CDR2 SQIVND (reference sequence). This CDR3 is 11 amino acids long. In DNA, the CDR3 is TGTGCCAGTAGTACGGCTAGCGAGCAGTACTTC. It translates to CASSTASEQYF.

Note on this clonotype: A read error is possible here, since a much larger clone lies one base away. For the CDR3, the DNA is TGTGCCAGTAGTCGGGGCAGGAACTATGGCTACACCTTC. It codes for CASSRGRNYGYTF. The genes are TRBV19 and TRBJ1-2; D is perhaps TRBD1 (5 bases). The CDR3 covers 13 residues. Germline values: CDR1 LNHDA, CDR2 SQIVND (reference sequence). V was clipped by 5 bases and J by 2 bases, with 9 bases between them.